The 10 T cell receptor beta chains presented below share a single source sample, sequenced in a study of CXCR3-negative and CXCR3-positive naive CD8 T cells. Their antigen targets remain unknown. Findings of the study overall: TRB CDR3s of CXCR3-positive naive cells were more hydrophobic than those of CXCR3-negative naive cells.

Each TRB cDNA library was prepared by 5' RACE (with UMI labels). One entry per CDR3 protein, without DNA, is what TCRdb gives after re-calling the 5' RACE reads. The sample includes some 140,000 distinct CDR3 sequences. Sequenced sample: naive CXCR3+ CD8+ T cells from blood. Subset reported: CD45RO-CCR7+CD27+CD95- naive CD8+ T cells expressing CXCR3 (TNR3+). The receptors here all came from a human donor in good health. Some clones in this sample may be carry-over from other donors' samples.

The CDR3 sequence is CASSLALQGAGAFF. This chain links TRBV7-2 with TRBJ1-1; TCRdb's D call, TRBD1, is unchecked because there is no DNA. The V gene's germline CDR1 is SGHTA and CDR2 FQGNSA. This CDR3 is built from 14 residues.

This chain connects TRBV11-2 to TRBJ1-1; TCRdb returns TRBD1, unconfirmable since there is no DNA. The CDR3 loop spans 16 amino acids. In germline, CDR1 is SGHAT, CDR2 FQNNGV. CDR3 in amino acids: CASSLEGPGYITEAFF.

The gene calls are TRBV9 and TRBJ2-5; TCRdb's D gene call, TRBD1, goes unchecked for lack of DNA. CDR1 and CDR2 from the germline V gene are SGDLS and YYNGEE. There are 15 residues in the CDR3. The CDR3 sequence is CASSVVPGESETQYF.

The rearrangement joins TRBV24-1 to TRBJ2-2; the TCRdb call, TRBD1, lacks DNA for checking. Germline values: CDR1 KGHDR, CDR2 SFDVKD. CDR3 length: 15 amino acids. This chain's CDR3 is CATSDLGVLAGELFF.

This rearrangement joins TRBV18 to TRBJ1-2. CDR3 size: 13 residues. From germline, CDR1 is KGHSH and CDR2 LQKENI. CDR3 region: CASSPPARDGYTF.

J is TRBJ2-7 and V is TRBV7-9; TCRdb outputs TRBD2, but without DNA this stays unchecked. CDR1 and CDR2 (germline): SEHNR, FQNEAQ (reference sequence). This CDR3 is built from 15 residues. CDR3: CASSPPPAGSYEQYF. Based on the CDR3 plus reference TRBV7-9 and TRBJ2-7, the full variable domain is DTGVSQNPRHKITKRGQNVTFRCDPISEHNRLYWYRQTLGQGPEFLTYFQNEAQLEKSRLLSDRFSAERPKGSFSTLEIQRTEQGDSAMYLCASSPPPAGSYEQYFGPGTRLTVT.

V usage is TRBV12-3 or TRBV12-4 and J usage is TRBJ2-4; TCRdb outputs TRBD2, but without DNA this stays unchecked. The length of the CDR3 is 14 residues. This chain's CDR3 is CASSFLAAKNIQYF.

CDR3 residues: CASSLGTSGGALF. V is TRBV5-1 and J is TRBJ2-1; the D call from TCRdb, TRBD2, cannot be confirmed without DNA. This CDR3 spans 13 amino acids. In germline, CDR1 is SGHRS, CDR2 YFSETQ.

The rearrangement joins TRBV27 to TRBJ2-1. CDR3 length equals 16 residues. Germline CDR1 reads MNHEY; CDR2 reads SMNVEV (reference sequence). CDR3 protein: CASSLSGSSSYNEQFF.

The V and J genes are TRBV19 and TRBJ2-1; the TCRdb D gene call, TRBD2, has no DNA to confirm it. This CDR3 region has 14 residues. Germline V CDR1 and CDR2: LNHDA, SQIVND (reference sequence). The CDR3 loop is CASSIAGGPDEQFF. Looking up the rest from reference TRBV19 and TRBJ2-1 gives the full variable domain: DGGITQSPKYLFRKEGQNVTLSCEQNLNHDAMYWYRQDPGQGLRLIYYSQIVNDFQKGDIAEGYSVSREKKESFPLTVTSAQKNPTAFYLCASSIAGGPDEQFFGPGTRLTVL.